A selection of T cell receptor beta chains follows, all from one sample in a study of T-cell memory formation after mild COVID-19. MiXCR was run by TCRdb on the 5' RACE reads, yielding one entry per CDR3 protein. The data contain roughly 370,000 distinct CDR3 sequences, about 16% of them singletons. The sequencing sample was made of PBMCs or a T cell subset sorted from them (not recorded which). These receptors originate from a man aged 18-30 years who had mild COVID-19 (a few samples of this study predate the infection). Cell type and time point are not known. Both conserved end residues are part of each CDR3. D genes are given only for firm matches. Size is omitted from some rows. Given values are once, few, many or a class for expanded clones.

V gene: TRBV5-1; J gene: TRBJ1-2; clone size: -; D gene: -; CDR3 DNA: TGCGCCAGCAGCTTGTCAAGGCCGCGGGGTTCCTATGGCTACACCTTC; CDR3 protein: CASSLSRPRGSYGYTF
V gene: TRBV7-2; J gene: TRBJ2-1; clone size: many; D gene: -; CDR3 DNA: TGTGCCAGCAGCTTATCTCCTTACAATGAGCAGTTCTTC; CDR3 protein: CASSLSPYNEQFF
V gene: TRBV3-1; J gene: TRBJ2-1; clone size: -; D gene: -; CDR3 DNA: TGTGCCAGCAGCAGAGAGGGGCGTGAGCAGTTCTTC; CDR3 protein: CASSREGREQFF
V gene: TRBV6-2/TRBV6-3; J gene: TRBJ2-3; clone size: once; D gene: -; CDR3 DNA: TGTGCCAGCAGTTACTCGGCTAACCCCGCCACAGATACGCAGTATTTT; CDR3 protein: CASSYSANPATDTQYF
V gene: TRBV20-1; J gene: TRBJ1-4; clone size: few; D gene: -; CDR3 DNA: TGCAGTGCTAGTTCACCGGACAACGCAAAACTGTTTTTT; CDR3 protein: CSASSPDNAKLFF
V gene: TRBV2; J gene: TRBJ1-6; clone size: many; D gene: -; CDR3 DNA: TGTGCCACCTTGACGGAGTGGAATTCACCCCTCCACTTT; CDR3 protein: CATLTEWNSPLHF
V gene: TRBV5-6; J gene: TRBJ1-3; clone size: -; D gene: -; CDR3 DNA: TGTGCCAGCAGCCTGGGGTACACCATATATTTT; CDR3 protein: CASSLGYTIYF
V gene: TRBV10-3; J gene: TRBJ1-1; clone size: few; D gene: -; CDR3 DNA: TGTGCCACCCGTCAGGGTGGGGGTGAGCCCACTGAAGCTTTCTTT; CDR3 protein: CATRQGGGEPTEAFF
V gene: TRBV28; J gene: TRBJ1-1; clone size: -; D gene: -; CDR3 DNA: TGTGCCAGCAGTCTACTAACCCTACGGGGCCTGAACACTGAAGCTTTCTTT; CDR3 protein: CASSLLTLRGLNTEAFF
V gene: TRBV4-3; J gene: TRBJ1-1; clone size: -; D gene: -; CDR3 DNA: TGCGCCAGCAGCCAAGCTCAGGGGCGCGGCACTGAAGCTTTCTTT; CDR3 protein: CASSQAQGRGTEAFF
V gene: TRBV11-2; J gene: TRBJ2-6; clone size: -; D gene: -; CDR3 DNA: TGTGCCAGCAGCCTAGCCATTTTCGCGGGGCGTAGCTCTGGGGCCAACGTCCTGACTTTC; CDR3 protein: CASSLAIFAGRSSGANVLTF
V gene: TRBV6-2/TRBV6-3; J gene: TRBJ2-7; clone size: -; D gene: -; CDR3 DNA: TGTGCCAGCAGTTATCAAGTCTACGAGCAGTACTTC; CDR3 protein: CASSYQVYEQYF
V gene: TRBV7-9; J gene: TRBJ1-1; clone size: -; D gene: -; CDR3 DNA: TGTGCCAGCAGCCCGACAGAGATGAACACTGAAGCTTTCTTT; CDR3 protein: CASSPTEMNTEAFF
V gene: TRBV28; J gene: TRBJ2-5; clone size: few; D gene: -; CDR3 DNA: TGTGCCAGCAGTTTAAGGACTCTTAGAGAGACCCAGTACTTC; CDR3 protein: CASSLRTLRETQYF
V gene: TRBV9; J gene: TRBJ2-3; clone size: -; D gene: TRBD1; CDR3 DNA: TGTGCCAGCAGCTCCACCGGGACAGGGTTCACAGATACGCAGTATTTT; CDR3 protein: CASSSTGTGFTDTQYF
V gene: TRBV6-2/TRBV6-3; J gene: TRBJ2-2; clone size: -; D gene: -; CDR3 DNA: TGTGCCAGCAGTTTGTCGGAGATCGGGGAGCTGTTTTTT; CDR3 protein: CASSLSEIGELFF
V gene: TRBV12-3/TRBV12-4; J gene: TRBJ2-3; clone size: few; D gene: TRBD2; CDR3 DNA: TGTGCCAGCAGTTTTAGATTAGCGGGGTCCACAGATACGCAGTATTTT; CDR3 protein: CASSFRLAGSTDTQYF
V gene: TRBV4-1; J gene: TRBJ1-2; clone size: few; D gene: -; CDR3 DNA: TGCGCCAGCAGCTCCGGGGGATTGTCGCTCCGTGGCTACACCTTC; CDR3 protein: CASSSGGLSLRGYTF
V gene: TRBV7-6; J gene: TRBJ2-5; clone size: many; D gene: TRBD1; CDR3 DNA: TGTGCCAGCAGCCCGGGACAGCCCCAAGAGACCCAGTACTTC; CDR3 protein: CASSPGQPQETQYF
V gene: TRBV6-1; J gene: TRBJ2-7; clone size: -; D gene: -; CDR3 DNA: TGTGCCAGCAGTGCTACGCTAGGCACCTACGAGCAGTACTTC; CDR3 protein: CASSATLGTYEQYF